Listed below are T cell receptor beta chains from one sample, sequenced in a study of shared clonotypes between healthy human individuals. Method: immunoSEQ multiplex PCR; TCRdb's copy keeps in-frame clones and lacks some. The sample consists of about 92,000 clones, 60% to 75% of them appearing once. The specimen was memory CD8+ T cells sorted from blood. The receptor set was obtained from a man aged 25-45 years in good health. The CDR3 runs from the conserved cysteine through the conserved F or W. Fields, in order: D gene, V gene, J gene, clone size, CDR3 length, CDR3 DNA, CDR3 protein. The D gene is left open where the match is weak. Rows may omit the clone size; those that give it use once, few, many or a size class.

d_call: .
v_call: TRBV29-1
j_call: TRBJ1-1
clone_size: .
cdr3_length: 12
cdr3_nt: TGCAGCGCCAGCAGGGTCAACACTGAAGCTTTCTTT
cdr3_aa: CSASRVNTEAFF

d_call: .
v_call: TRBV13
j_call: TRBJ2-5
clone_size: few
cdr3_length: 15
cdr3_nt: TGTGCCAGCAGCTTATCTTTCAGGAGCGTGGAGACCCAGTACTTC
cdr3_aa: CASSLSFRSVETQYF

d_call: .
v_call: TRBV5-1
j_call: TRBJ2-3
clone_size: .
cdr3_length: 14
cdr3_nt: TGCGCCAGCAGCTTGGGACAACCCACAGATACGCAGTATTTT
cdr3_aa: CASSLGQPTDTQYF

d_call: TRBD2
v_call: TRBV4-3
j_call: TRBJ2-1
clone_size: .
cdr3_length: 17
cdr3_nt: TGCGCCAGCACCCGGGACGCTAGCGGGAGGGGAAGGAATGAGCAGTTCTTC
cdr3_aa: CASTRDASGRGRNEQFF

d_call: .
v_call: TRBV7-2
j_call: TRBJ2-2
clone_size: few
cdr3_length: 18
cdr3_nt: TGTGCCAGCAGTTACCCTTTGGACAGTGGGAAGAACACCGGGGAGCTGTTTTTT
cdr3_aa: CASSYPLDSGKNTGELFF

d_call: .
v_call: TRBV25-1
j_call: TRBJ2-7
clone_size: .
cdr3_length: 13
cdr3_nt: TGTGCCAGCAGGCCCGGGACAACCTACGAGCAGTACTTC
cdr3_aa: CASRPGTTYEQYF

d_call: .
v_call: TRBV11-2
j_call: TRBJ2-7
clone_size: .
cdr3_length: 13
cdr3_nt: TGTGCCAGCAGCTTAGGACTAGACTACGAGCAGTACTTC
cdr3_aa: CASSLGLDYEQYF

d_call: TRBD1
v_call: TRBV27
j_call: TRBJ2-7
clone_size: .
cdr3_length: 16
cdr3_nt: TGTGCCAGCGGCAGTTTAAGGACAGGGGGCCTCTACGAGCAGTACTTC
cdr3_aa: CASGSLRTGGLYEQYF

d_call: .
v_call: TRBV5-6
j_call: TRBJ2-7
clone_size: .
cdr3_length: 13
cdr3_nt: TGTGCCAGCAGCCTGACTTTATCCGACGAGCAGTACTTC
cdr3_aa: CASSLTLSDEQYF

d_call: TRBD2
v_call: TRBV4-2
j_call: TRBJ2-5
clone_size: medium-sized
cdr3_length: 17
cdr3_nt: TGTGCCAGCAGCCAAGGGGGACTAGCGGGACCGCAAGAGACCCAGTACTTC
cdr3_aa: CASSQGGLAGPQETQYF

d_call: .
v_call: TRBV5-8
j_call: TRBJ2-2
clone_size: .
cdr3_length: 15
cdr3_nt: TGTGCCAGCAGCTTGGCAGGCCGGAGGACCGGGGAGCTGTTTTTT
cdr3_aa: CASSLAGRRTGELFF

d_call: .
v_call: TRBV28
j_call: TRBJ2-3
clone_size: .
cdr3_length: 14
cdr3_nt: TGTGCCAGCAGGCCGTGGGGGAGCACAGATACGCAGTATTTT
cdr3_aa: CASRPWGSTDTQYF

d_call: .
v_call: TRBV5-8
j_call: TRBJ1-2
clone_size: .
cdr3_length: 13
cdr3_nt: TGTGCCAGCAGCCCCGGACAGAACTATGGCTACACCTTC
cdr3_aa: CASSPGQNYGYTF

d_call: TRBD2
v_call: TRBV7-6
j_call: TRBJ2-7
clone_size: .
cdr3_length: 16
cdr3_nt: TGTGCCAGCAGCTCCACTCGGACTAGCGGGTCCTACGAGCAGTACTTC
cdr3_aa: CASSSTRTSGSYEQYF

d_call: .
v_call: TRBV7-2
j_call: TRBJ2-3
clone_size: .
cdr3_length: 13
cdr3_nt: TGTGCCAGCAGCTTACTAGTCACAGATACGCAGTATTTT
cdr3_aa: CASSLLVTDTQYF

d_call: TRBD1
v_call: TRBV6-1
j_call: TRBJ1-4
clone_size: few
cdr3_length: 15
cdr3_nt: TGTGCCAGCAGTGAAGCGTTGGGACAGGGGAGGAAACTGTTTTTT
cdr3_aa: CASSEALGQGRKLFF

d_call: .
v_call: TRBV29-1
j_call: TRBJ2-2
clone_size: .
cdr3_length: 11
cdr3_nt: TGCAGCGCCATAATTCTAGGGGAGCTGTTTTTT
cdr3_aa: CSAIILGELFF

d_call: .
v_call: TRBV6-5
j_call: TRBJ1-1
clone_size: .
cdr3_length: 14
cdr3_nt: TGTGCCAGCAGCCCCGTTTACGGTCACACTGAAGCTTTCTTT
cdr3_aa: CASSPVYGHTEAFF

d_call: .
v_call: TRBV27
j_call: TRBJ1-1
clone_size: .
cdr3_length: 16
cdr3_nt: TGTGCCAGCAGTTTAAGCGGGGTTGGGGCAACTTTCCAAGCTTTCTTT
cdr3_aa: CASSLSGVGATFQAFF

d_call: TRBD2
v_call: TRBV6-1
j_call: TRBJ2-3
clone_size: few
cdr3_length: 15
cdr3_nt: TGTGCCAGCAATGGACTAGCGGGAGCCACAGATACGCAGTATTTT
cdr3_aa: CASNGLAGATDTQYF

d_call: .
v_call: TRBV27
j_call: TRBJ1-4
clone_size: .
cdr3_length: 14
cdr3_nt: TGTGCCAGCAGTTTAGGGGTTCCTAGGGAAAAACTGTTTTTT
cdr3_aa: CASSLGVPREKLFF

d_call: .
v_call: TRBV30
j_call: TRBJ2-1
clone_size: .
cdr3_length: 14
cdr3_nt: TGTGCCTGGAAAATGGCCGACGGAGCGGATGAGCAGTTCTTC
cdr3_aa: CAWKMADGADEQFF

d_call: .
v_call: TRBV27
j_call: TRBJ2-3
clone_size: once
cdr3_length: 14
cdr3_nt: TGTGCCAGCAGTTTGTCTCGGCCCACAGATACGCAGTATTTT
cdr3_aa: CASSLSRPTDTQYF

d_call: .
v_call: TRBV11-3
j_call: TRBJ2-1
clone_size: .
cdr3_length: 16
cdr3_nt: TGTGCCAGCAGCTTGTCCTTTTCGGCACTAGGCGATGAGCAGTTCTTC
cdr3_aa: CASSLSFSALGDEQFF

d_call: .
v_call: TRBV10-2
j_call: TRBJ1-5
clone_size: .
cdr3_length: 13
cdr3_nt: TGCGCCACGGGAAAGGGCCTGGCGTGGCCCCAGCATTTT
cdr3_aa: CATGKGLAWPQHF

d_call: TRBD2
v_call: TRBV10-3
j_call: TRBJ2-4
clone_size: .
cdr3_length: 19
cdr3_nt: TGTGCCATCAGTGACTCAACTAGCGGGAGTGGTTGGGATAAAAACATTCAGTACTTC
cdr3_aa: CAISDSTSGSGWDKNIQYF

d_call: TRBD1
v_call: TRBV2
j_call: TRBJ2-2
clone_size: .
cdr3_length: 13
cdr3_nt: TGTGCCAGCGGACAGGGGAACACCGGGGAGCTGTTTTTT
cdr3_aa: CASGQGNTGELFF

d_call: .
v_call: TRBV27
j_call: TRBJ1-2
clone_size: many
cdr3_length: 13
cdr3_nt: TGTGCCAGCAGTTTGGGGCATTATGATGGCTACACCTTC
cdr3_aa: CASSLGHYDGYTF

d_call: .
v_call: TRBV11-1
j_call: TRBJ2-3
clone_size: .
cdr3_length: 15
cdr3_nt: TGTGCCAGCAGCTCCATTCCTTCGAGGGAAGATACGCAGTATTTT
cdr3_aa: CASSSIPSREDTQYF

d_call: .
v_call: TRBV6-6
j_call: TRBJ2-7
clone_size: .
cdr3_length: 14
cdr3_nt: TGTGCCAGCAGTTACTCGCGTCTCAGGGAAGAGCAGTACTTC
cdr3_aa: CASSYSRLREEQYF

d_call: .
v_call: TRBV2
j_call: TRBJ2-7
clone_size: .
cdr3_length: 13
cdr3_nt: TGTGCCAGCAGTGATCTCGGGATGGGCGAGCAGTACTTC
cdr3_aa: CASSDLGMGEQYF